This T cell receptor beta chain was sequenced in a study of vaccination effects on CD4 cells after COVID-19. Study overall: Expansion of antigen-specific CD4+ T cells with viral peptide pools was carried out by the ViraFEST assay before sequencing. Study-wide results and caveats: Just 1 of 255 vaccine-induced clones in healthy recipients was cross-reactive. Clones induced by infection and by vaccine showed marked clonal contraction late after vaccination.

CD4+ T cells were isolated after 10 days of culture. Prior SARS-CoV-2 infection was absent in the vaccine recipients, as shown by negative nucleocapsid antibodies. This CDR3 spans 14 amino acids. Germline V CDR1 and CDR2: MDHEN, SYDVKM. V was clipped by 7 bases and J by 0 bases, with 13 bases between them. As for this clone: Its antigen is not known.

Measured with immunoSEQ multiplex PCR; TCRdb has only the in-frame clones, and not every one. Among over 65,000 clones listed, around 77% were seen once. The material was CD4+ T cells from PBMCs cultured without peptide, obtained before COVID-19 vaccination. V is TRBV28 and J is TRBJ2-7, with D possibly matching TRBD1 (6 bases). The TCR sequence derives from a human donor who received a COVID-19 vaccine. The CDR3 bases are TGTGCCAGCACCCAAAGGGGGAGCTCCTACGAGCAGTACGTC. This codes for CASTQRGSSYEQYV.